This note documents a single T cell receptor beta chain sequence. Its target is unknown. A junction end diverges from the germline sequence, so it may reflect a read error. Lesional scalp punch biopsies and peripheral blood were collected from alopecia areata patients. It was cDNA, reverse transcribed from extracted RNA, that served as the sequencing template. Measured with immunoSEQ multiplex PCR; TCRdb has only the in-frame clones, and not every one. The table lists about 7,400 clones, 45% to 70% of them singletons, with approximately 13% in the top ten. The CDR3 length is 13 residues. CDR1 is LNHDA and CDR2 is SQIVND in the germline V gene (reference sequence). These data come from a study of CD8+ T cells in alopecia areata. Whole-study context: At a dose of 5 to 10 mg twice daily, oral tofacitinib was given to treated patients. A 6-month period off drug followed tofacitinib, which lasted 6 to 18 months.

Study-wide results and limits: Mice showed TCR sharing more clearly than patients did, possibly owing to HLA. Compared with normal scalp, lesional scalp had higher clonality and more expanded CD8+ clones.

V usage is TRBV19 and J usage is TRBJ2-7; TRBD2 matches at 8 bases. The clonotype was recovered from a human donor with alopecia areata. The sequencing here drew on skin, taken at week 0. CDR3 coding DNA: TGTGCCAGTAGGATAGCGGGAAGATACGAGCAGTACTTC. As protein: CASRIAGRYEQYF.